This TCR beta chain was captured in a study of T and B cells in COVID-19 patients. Turning to the study itself: Recovered patients mostly had mild to moderate COVID-19 managed as outpatients. Study-wide points: At recovery TRB diversity and richness exceeded healthy donors, after highly clonal active COVID-19 repertoires. The recovered cohort had approximately 2,000 exclusive TCR clusters, including 30 to 40 low generation probability clusters. Patients with COVID-19 reportedly showed strongly skewed T cell receptor beta variable and joining gene usage.

From blood, about 230-500 ng of genomic DNA served as TRB template. In this sample, this clonotype turned up a few times. Its specificity is not known. Multiplex PCR with BIOMED2 TRB-A/B primer pools amplified TRB rearrangements. TCRdb itself ran the multiplex PCR reads through MiXCR, one entry per CDR3 protein. In the table there are roughly 7,100 distinct CDR3 sequences, over 25% of which are singletons. CDR3 length: 14 amino acids. The germline gives CDR1 ENHRY, CDR2 SYGVKD. Deletions cut 2 bases from V and 1 base from J, with 8 bases between. The sequence came from a human donor with active COVID-19. Sequencing was done on a sample of blood. This chain joins TRBV10-3 and TRBJ1-1; D is unclear. In DNA, the CDR3 is TGTGCCATCAGTGAGCCACCAAAGAACACTGAAGCTTTCTTT. It encodes CAISEPPKNTEAFF.